These 5 T cell receptor beta chains were all obtained from the same sample, sequenced in a study of PD-1 blockade in mismatch repair-deficient tumors. Repertoires were generated with immunoSEQ multiplex PCR, while TCRdb's copy carries only in-frame clones and drops some. Among some 110,000 clones listed, over 65% were seen once. Sequenced material: peripheral blood, taken about 60 weeks after starting pembrolizumab. These receptors came from an adult with mismatch repair-deficient cancer.

This clone appeared once. The V gene is TRBV4-3, the J gene TRBJ1-5; maybe TRBD1 (5 bases). The length of the CDR3 is 17 residues. Germline loops: CDR1 LGHNA, CDR2 YSLEER. V lost 4 bases and J 5 bases, leaving 21 bases between the germline ends. The CDR3 sequence is CASSPKGPGWGDQPQHF. CDR3 nucleotides: TGCGCCAGCAGCCCGAAGGGTCCGGGGTGGGGCGATCAGCCCCAGCATTTT.

The chain has TRBV5-1 and TRBJ2-7; TRBD1 matches at 11 bases. This CDR3 region has 15 residues. Germline-derived CDR1 and CDR2 are SGHRS and YFSETQ. The V and J ends lost 0 bases and 6 bases, in that order; junction bases with no gene match: 5. The CDR3 sequence: CASSLAGTGGLEQYF. CDR3 in DNA: TGCGCCAGCAGCTTGGCCGGGACAGGGGGTCTCGAGCAGTACTTC.

The V gene is TRBV9, the J gene TRBJ2-2, with D possibly matching TRBD2 (6 bases). Deletions cut 6 bases from V and 4 bases from J, with 16 bases between. Per germline, CDR1 SGDLS and CDR2 YYNGEE. The CDR3 covers 15 residues. This CDR3 reads CASTLGGVVTGELFF. CDR3 in DNA: TGTGCCAGCACCCTGGGGGGAGTAGTCACCGGGGAGCTGTTTTTT.

V gene TRBV7-8 combines with J gene TRBJ2-1; D remains ambiguous. This CDR3 has 11 residues. Germline V gene sequence: CDR1 SGHVS, CDR2 FQNEAQ. V was clipped by 4 bases and J by 9 bases, with 7 bases between them. The CDR3 loop is CASSYGSEQFF. The CDR3 DNA sequence: TGTGCCAGCAGCTATGGTAGTGAGCAGTTCTTC.

DNA for the CDR3: TGTGCCAGCAGTTTTGGAGGACAGGTGGCCAGGGGCTACACCTTC. Amino acids: CASSFGGQVARGYTF. The chain combines TRBV27 with TRBJ1-2, with 7 bases identical to TRBD1. This CDR3 is built from 15 residues. The germline CDR1 and CDR2 sequences are MNHEY and SMNVEV (reference sequence). V dropped 3 bases and J dropped 8; count of bases not matched to a gene: 12.